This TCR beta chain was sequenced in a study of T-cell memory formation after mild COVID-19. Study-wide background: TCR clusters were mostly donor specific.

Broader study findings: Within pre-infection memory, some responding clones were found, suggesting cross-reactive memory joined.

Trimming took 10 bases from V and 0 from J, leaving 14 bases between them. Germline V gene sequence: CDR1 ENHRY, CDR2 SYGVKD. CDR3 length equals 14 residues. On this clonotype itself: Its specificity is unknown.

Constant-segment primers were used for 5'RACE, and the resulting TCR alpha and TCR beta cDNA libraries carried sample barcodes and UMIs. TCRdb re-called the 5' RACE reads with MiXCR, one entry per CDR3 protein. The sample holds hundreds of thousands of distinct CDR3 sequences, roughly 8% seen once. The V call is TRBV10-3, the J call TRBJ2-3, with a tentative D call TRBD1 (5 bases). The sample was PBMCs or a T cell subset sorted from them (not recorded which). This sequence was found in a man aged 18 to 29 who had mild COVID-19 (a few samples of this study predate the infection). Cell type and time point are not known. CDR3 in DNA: TGTGCCACCCTGGACACCACTAGCACAGATACGCAGTATTTT. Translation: CATLDTTSTDTQYF.